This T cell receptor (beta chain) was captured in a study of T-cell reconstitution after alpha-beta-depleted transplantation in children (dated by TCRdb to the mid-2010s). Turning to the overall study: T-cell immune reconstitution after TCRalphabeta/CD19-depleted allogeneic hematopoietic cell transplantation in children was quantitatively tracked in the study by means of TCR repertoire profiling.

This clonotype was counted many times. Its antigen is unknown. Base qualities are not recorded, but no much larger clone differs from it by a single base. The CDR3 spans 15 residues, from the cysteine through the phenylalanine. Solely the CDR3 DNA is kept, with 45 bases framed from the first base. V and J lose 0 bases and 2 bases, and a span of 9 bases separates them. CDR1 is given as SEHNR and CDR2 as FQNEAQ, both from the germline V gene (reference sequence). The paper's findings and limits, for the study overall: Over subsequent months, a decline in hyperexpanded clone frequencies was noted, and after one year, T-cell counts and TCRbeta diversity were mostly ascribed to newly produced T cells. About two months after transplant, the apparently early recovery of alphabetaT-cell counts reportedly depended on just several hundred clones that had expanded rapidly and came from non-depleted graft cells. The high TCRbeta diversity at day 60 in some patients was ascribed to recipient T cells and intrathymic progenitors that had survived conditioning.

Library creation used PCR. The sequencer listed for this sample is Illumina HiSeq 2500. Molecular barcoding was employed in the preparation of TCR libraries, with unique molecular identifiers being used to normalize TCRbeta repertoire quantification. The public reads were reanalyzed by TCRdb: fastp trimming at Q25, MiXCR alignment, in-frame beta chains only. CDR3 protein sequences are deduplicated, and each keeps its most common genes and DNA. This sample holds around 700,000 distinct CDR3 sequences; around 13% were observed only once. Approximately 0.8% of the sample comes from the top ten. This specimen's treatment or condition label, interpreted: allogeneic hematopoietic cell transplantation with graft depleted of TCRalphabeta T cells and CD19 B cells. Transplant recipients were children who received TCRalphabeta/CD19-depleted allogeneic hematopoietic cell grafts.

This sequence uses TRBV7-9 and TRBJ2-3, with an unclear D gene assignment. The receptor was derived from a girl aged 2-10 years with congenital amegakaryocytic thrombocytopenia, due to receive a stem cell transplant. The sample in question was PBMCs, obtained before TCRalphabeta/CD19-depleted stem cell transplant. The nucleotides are TGTGCCAGCAGCTTAGCGGGTCCGGCCACAGATACGCAGTATTTT. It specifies CASSLAGPATDTQYF.